This T cell receptor beta chain emerged from a study of response to subunit inactivated influenza vaccine. This clonotype has only a few counts. The target antigen is unknown. V was pared by 4 bases and J by 7 bases, with 5 bases of the junction left unmatched. Germline V gives CDR1 MNHEY, CDR2 SVGEGT. The CDR3 extends over 13 amino acids. Overall study findings and caveats: Seasonal influenza vaccination, on each occasion, was suggested by the authors to recruit few new T cells.

TCRdb reprocessed the RT-PCR reads with MiXCR, giving one entry per CDR3 protein. The sample includes a few hundred thousand distinct CDR3 sequences, 14% of them seen just once. The chain has TRBV6-2 or TRBV6-3 and TRBJ1-2; the match to TRBD1 covers 8 bases. The sequence derives from a man aged 45 to 65 who received an inactivated influenza vaccine. Material: PBMCs from blood, obtained approximately 12 days after vaccination. The CDR3 here is CASSSNDRGGYTF. The CDR3 DNA sequence: TGTGCCAGCAGTTCCAATGACAGGGGTGGCTACACCTTC.